This T cell receptor beta chain was captured in a study of siplizumab effects on memory and regulatory T cells. Across the study: Reactions of mixed lymphocytes were paired, with siplizumab at about 0.96 ug/mL or without drug.

The germline gives CDR1 SGHNT, CDR2 YYREEE (reference sequence). There are 17 residues in the CDR3. V lost 0 bases and J 1 base, leaving 16 bases between the germline ends. In the case of this clone: As yet, its antigen is unknown.

Method: immunoSEQ multiplex PCR; TCRdb's copy keeps in-frame clones and lacks some. The sample holds 15,000 to 20,000 clones, approximately 50% seen once. Researchers maintained the mixed lymphocyte reaction cells in coculture at 37°C for 6 days. Specimen: CFSE-low (dividing) CD4+ T cells sorted from an allogeneic mixed lymphocyte reaction. This clonotype originated in a human donor in good health; the cells came from an allogeneic mixed lymphocyte reaction. The chain couples TRBV5-4 to TRBJ1-1; tentatively, D is TRBD1 (5 bases). The CDR3 DNA reads as TGTGCCAGCAGCTTGGGACCAGGGCTGGGGAAGAACACTGAAGCTTTCTTT. Its translation: CASSLGPGLGKNTEAFF.